Listed below are T cell receptor beta chains from one sample, sequenced in a study of blood T cell repertoires in COVID-19. The data were produced by immunoSEQ multiplex PCR, yet TCRdb's version contains in-frame clones alone and is incomplete. Of fewer than 300,000 clones in the sample, approximately 85% were seen once. Material: peripheral blood. The receptors shown here come from a human donor in a cohort sampled during active COVID-19. Each CDR3 is given with its conserved first and last residue. The order of the fields is CDR3 DNA, CDR3 protein, J gene, clone size, V gene, D gene. D genes are given only for firm matches. Clone size, where shown, is once, few, many, or a class for clones that have expanded.

TGTGCCAGCAGCGTAGAAACAGCCACGTTTCAGTCCTTT	CASSVETATFQSF	TRBJ1-1	-	TRBV9	-
TGCGCCAGCAGCTACGGACAGGGCGATGAGCAGTTCTTC	CASSYGQGDEQFF	TRBJ2-1	-	TRBV5-1	TRBD1
TGTGCCAGTAGAGAGACAGTTAAGGGCACAGATACGCAGTATTTT	CASRETVKGTDTQYF	TRBJ2-3	-	TRBV19	-
TGTGCCAGCAGCAGGGGACAGGGGGGTAATTCACCCCTCCACTTT	CASSRGQGGNSPLHF	TRBJ1-6	-	TRBV9	TRBD1
TGTGCCACCAGTCAGGGTCTTACGAATGAAAAACTGTTTTTT	CATSQGLTNEKLFF	TRBJ1-4	-	TRBV15	-
TGCGCCAGCAGCCTCGGGACAGCGACGTCAGATACGCAGTATTTT	CASSLGTATSDTQYF	TRBJ2-3	-	TRBV5-1	TRBD1
TGCGCCAGCAGCCCGAGAGTTAGCGGAACCTACGAGCAGTACTTC	CASSPRVSGTYEQYF	TRBJ2-7	-	TRBV5-1	-
TGTGCCAGCAGTTCGTTAGGGCGGGGAGAGGACACTGAAGCTTTCTTT	CASSSLGRGEDTEAFF	TRBJ1-1	-	TRBV28	-
TGTGCCAGCAGCCCTAGGGCCCGGAAGCGGGGGCCCCCCGAGCAATTCTTC	CASSPRARKRGPPEQFF	TRBJ2-1	-	TRBV7-9	TRBD2
TGCGCCAGCAGAACCCGGGGGAACACTGAAGCTTTCTTT	CASRTRGNTEAFF	TRBJ1-1	-	TRBV5-1	-
TGTGCCAGCAGTTCACCGGGACAGGGGAGGGAGACCCAGTACTTC	CASSSPGQGRETQYF	TRBJ2-5	-	TRBV28	TRBD1
TGTGCCAGCAGCAGGACAGGGGGCCCAGATACGCAGTATTTT	CASSRTGGPDTQYF	TRBJ2-3	-	TRBV3-1/TRBV3-2	TRBD1
TGTGCCAGGGCACCAGGAAATCGCACGAAACTCACCGCCCCCCCCTACGAGCAGTACTTC	CARAPGNRTKLTAPPYEQYF	TRBJ2-7	-	TRBV21-1	-
TGTGCCAGTATCGGCGGGGGGAACACCGGGGAGCTGTTTTTT	CASIGGGNTGELFF	TRBJ2-2	-	TRBV19	TRBD2
TGCGCCAGCAGCCAAGGGAAGCCAGGGTACACCGGGGAGCTGTTTTTT	CASSQGKPGYTGELFF	TRBJ2-2	-	TRBV4-1	-
TGTGCCAGCAGCTTAGAATGGAGTCAGATAGAAGCTTTCTTT	CASSLEWSQIEAFF	TRBJ1-1	once	TRBV7-2	-
TGTGCCAGCAGCTTAGACCCGAGACCAGGGGGGGCTTTCTTT	CASSLDPRPGGAFF	TRBJ1-1	-	TRBV11-2	TRBD1
TGTGCCAGTCTTGACAGGGGACACACTGAAGCTTTCTTT	CASLDRGHTEAFF	TRBJ1-1	-	TRBV19	TRBD1
TGCGCCAGCAGCCAAGATTTGAGGGTGGGCCAAGAGACCCAGTACTTC	CASSQDLRVGQETQYF	TRBJ2-5	-	TRBV4-3	-
TGTGCCAGCAGCTTAGCGGAGCGGCCAGGTGAAGCTTTCTTT	CASSLAERPGEAFF	TRBJ1-1	-	TRBV7-9	-
TGCAGTGCCAGTCTCCGGACTAGCGGAGATACGCAGTATTTT	CSASLRTSGDTQYF	TRBJ2-3	-	TRBV20-1	TRBD2
TGTGCCTGGACCGAACAGAGCACCGGGACAGGGTCCACCTTC	CAWTEQSTGTGSTF	TRBJ1-2	-	TRBV30	TRBD1
TGTGCCAGCACACTCTTCTCTGGGGCCAACGTCCTGACTTTC	CASTLFSGANVLTF	TRBJ2-6	-	TRBV2	-
TGTGCCAGCAGTTCAAAGAGCGGTTCCACAGATACGCAGTATTTT	CASSSKSGSTDTQYF	TRBJ2-3	-	TRBV25-1	-
TGTGCCAGTAGTTCGCCATGGGACAGGGGCAATCAGCCCCAGCATTTT	CASSSPWDRGNQPQHF	TRBJ1-5	-	TRBV19	TRBD1
TGCGCCAGCAGCTCCTACCCTAGTGGGGCATTAATAGAGCAGTACTTC	CASSSYPSGALIEQYF	TRBJ2-7	-	TRBV5-1	-
TGTGCCAGCAGCTTGGCCGGGACAGGGAACACCGGGGAGCTGTTTTTT	CASSLAGTGNTGELFF	TRBJ2-2	-	TRBV5-4	TRBD1
TGTGCCAGCAGCTTTTTCACAGGGGGGTCCGGAGAGCAGTTCTTC	CASSFFTGGSGEQFF	TRBJ2-1	-	TRBV7-9	TRBD1
TGTGCCAGCAGCGGGTCCCCTCACCCAGATACGCAGTATTTT	CASSGSPHPDTQYF	TRBJ2-3	-	TRBV28	-
TGCGCCAGCAGCTTGGGTGGCGGGATACTCAGCACAGATACGCAGTATTTT	CASSLGGGILSTDTQYF	TRBJ2-3	few	TRBV5-1	-
TGCGCCAGCAGCCAAGACAGGATACTCTACGAGCAGTACTTC	CASSQDRILYEQYF	TRBJ2-7	-	TRBV4-1	-
TGTGCCAGCAGTGACCCCACCCTAGCGGGAGACGAGCAGTACTTC	CASSDPTLAGDEQYF	TRBJ2-7	-	TRBV6-6	TRBD2
TGCAGTGCTACCCTCTACAATGAGCAGTTCTTC	CSATLYNEQFF	TRBJ2-1	-	TRBV20-1	-
TGTGCCACCAGCAGAGATAGAGTGGGCACAGATACGCAGTATTTT	CATSRDRVGTDTQYF	TRBJ2-3	few	TRBV15	-
TGTGCCAGCAGCTTGACTAGCGGGACAGATACGCAGTATTTT	CASSLTSGTDTQYF	TRBJ2-3	-	TRBV5-4	TRBD2
TGTGCCAGCAGTCCCGGGAGGACCTATAATTCACCCCTCCACTTT	CASSPGRTYNSPLHF	TRBJ1-6	-	TRBV28	-
TGTGCCAGCAGCTCTAAGGTACAGGGGTATGGCTACACCTTC	CASSSKVQGYGYTF	TRBJ1-2	few	TRBV13	TRBD1
TGTGCCAGCAGAGACAGTACCACGATAGCCAAAAACATTCAGTACTTC	CASRDSTTIAKNIQYF	TRBJ2-4	-	TRBV6-6	-
TGTGCCAGCAGAATCTGGGACAGGGACGAGGAGACCCAGTACTTC	CASRIWDRDEETQYF	TRBJ2-5	-	TRBV5-6	TRBD1
TGCGCCAGCAGCTTGGACAGAGATACGCAGTATTTT	CASSLDRDTQYF	TRBJ2-3	few	TRBV5-1	-
TGTGCCACCGGGACTGATAAAAACATTCAGTACTTC	CATGTDKNIQYF	TRBJ2-4	-	TRBV24-1	-
TGTGCCAGCAGCGAGGGGACTAGAACGCAGTATTTT	CASSEGTRTQYF	TRBJ2-3	-	TRBV9	TRBD2
TGTGCCAGCAGGACAGGTATGAACACTGAAGCTTTCTTT	CASRTGMNTEAFF	TRBJ1-1	-	TRBV6-5	-
TGTGCCAGTGCCGGGGGGACAGGGGTCTACGAGCAGTACTTC	CASAGGTGVYEQYF	TRBJ2-7	few	TRBV19	TRBD1
TGTGCCAGCAGTTTAGGGGCAGAGCTGCAAGCTTTCTTT	CASSLGAELQAFF	TRBJ1-1	-	TRBV12-3/TRBV12-4	-
TGTGCCAGCAGTTCTCAGGATACCTACGAGCAGTACTTC	CASSSQDTYEQYF	TRBJ2-7	once	TRBV12-3/TRBV12-4	-
TGTGCCAGTAGTATGCCAGGGTTCAGGGAAAAACTGTTTTTT	CASSMPGFREKLFF	TRBJ1-4	-	TRBV19	-
TGTGCCAGCAGCACTCGGGACTACTCTACGGAGCAGTACTTC	CASSTRDYSTEQYF	TRBJ2-7	-	TRBV9	TRBD2